Sequencing of this TCR beta chain was carried out in a study of T cells in Graves' hyperthyroidism and ophthalmopathy. General observations from the study: Progression to ophthalmopathy was predicted a median of roughly 6.6 months early. The blood repertoire included most of the expanded thyroid clonotypes above 0.001.

Patients were excluded for uncontrolled infection, other autoimmune disease, pregnancy or lactation. This clonotype was found many times. The antigen is not known. With 6 bases removed from V and 3 bases from J, the gap between germline ends came to 9 bases. The CDR3 length is 12 residues. Per germline, CDR1 MNHNS and CDR2 SASEGT. TCR beta CDR3 region amplification was performed from RNA transcripts. First-round RT-PCR of the TCR CDR3 relied on the HTBI primer set. In TCRdb, the multiplex PCR reads were re-called with MiXCR into one record per CDR3 protein. The sample consists of 340,000 or so distinct CDR3 sequences, about 21% of them appearing once.

Sequencing input: blood. The chain uses TRBV6-1 and TRBJ2-7, with D possibly matching TRBD1 (6 bases). This TCR came from a woman aged 50 to 60 with Graves' hyperthyroidism. CDR3 sequence: CASRGTNYEQYF. CDR3 coding DNA: TGTGCCAGCAGGGGGACAAACTACGAGCAGTACTTC.